These 21 T cell receptor beta chains originate from one sample sequenced in a study of blood T cell repertoires in COVID-19. Clones were sequenced by immunoSEQ multiplex PCR, and TCRdb holds only the in-frame ones, with some missing. The table lists 350,000 to 400,000 clones, 88% of them singletons. Sample: PBMCs or T cells enriched from blood (not recorded which). These receptors all come from a woman between 18 and 30 years old who had recovered from COVID-19.

The genes are TRBV3-1 (or the pseudogene TRBV3-2) and TRBJ1-5; 7 bases match TRBD1. CDR3 size: 13 residues. Germline V gene sequence: CDR1 LGHDT, CDR2 YNNKEL (reference sequence). Germline trimming cut 2 bases from V and 6 bases from J; bases unmatched to any gene: 1. The CDR3 region has the DNA TGTGCCAGCAGCCAAACAGGGGTTCAGCCCCAGCATTTT. Its protein is CASSQTGVQPQHF.

The rearrangement links TRBV11-2 to TRBJ2-7, with 7 bases aligning to TRBD1. The CDR3 totals 15 residues. Germline V gene lookup returns CDR1 SGHAT and CDR2 FQNNGV. J was trimmed by 8 bases and V by 5 bases; bases with no gene match: 15. CDR3 DNA: TGTGCCAGCAGCCCGACCGACAGGGCCGCTAGTAAGCAGTACTTC. It translates to CASSPTDRAASKQYF.

The chain recombines TRBV4-2 with TRBJ1-6; 11 nucleotides align to TRBD1. V shed 0 bases and J 9 bases; nucleotides not matched to a gene: 10. Germline V gene data show CDR1 as LGHNA and CDR2 as YNFKEQ. The CDR3 extends over 18 amino acids. This CDR3 reads CASSQDHTLGQGVSPLHF. In nucleotides, the CDR3 is TGTGCCAGCAGCCAAGATCATACCTTGGGACAGGGGGTTTCACCCCTCCACTTT.

The chain combines TRBV4-1 with TRBJ1-3; D not resolved. V was clipped by 4 bases and J by 0 bases, with 10 bases between them. Germline CDR1 MGHRA, CDR2 YSYEKL. The CDR3 has 15 amino acids. In DNA, the CDR3 is TGCGCCAGCAGCCCCCTGTCCCTCTCTGGAAACACCATATATTTT. It specifies CASSPLSLSGNTIYF.

The rearrangement uses TRBV11-2 and TRBJ1-2, with D possibly TRBD1 on 5 matching bases. The CDR3 has 15 amino acids. CDR1 and CDR2 from the germline V gene are SGHAT and FQNNGV. V was cut by 5 bases and J by 4 bases, with 17 bases left in between. The CDR3 spells CASSPKVGLGYGYTF. The CDR3, as DNA: TGTGCCAGCAGCCCAAAGGTGGGACTTGGCTATGGCTACACCTTC.

V and J are TRBV6-5 and TRBJ2-7; no clear D gene. This CDR3 spans 15 amino acids. Germline V gene data show CDR1 as MNHEY and CDR2 as SVGAGI. Trimming shortened V by 0 bases and J by 0 bases, and 9 bases separated the two germline ends. Here the CDR3 reads CASSYSGRNSYEQYF. The DNA of the CDR3 is TGTGCCAGCAGTTACTCTGGCAGAAACTCCTACGAGCAGTACTTC.

This clone is a singleton in its sample. The chain is built from TRBV6-5 and TRBJ1-1; the D is unclear. Trimming stripped 9 bases from V and 2 bases from J, with 13 bases between. Germline assignment: CDR1 MNHEY and CDR2 SVGAGI. This CDR3 has 13 residues. The CDR3 loop reads CASSTGVNTEAFF. The CDR3, as DNA: TGTGCCAGTTCCACCGGGGTTAACACTGAAGCTTTCTTT.

The CDR3 DNA follows: TGTGCCAGCAGCCGACCCGGACAGGTCTATGGCTACACCTTC. The encoded protein is CASSRPGQVYGYTF. The rearrangement links TRBV5-8 to TRBJ1-2; 7 nucleotides line up with TRBD1. Germline values: CDR1 SGHTS, CDR2 YDEGEE. Trimming removed 4 bases from V and 4 bases from J; junction bases left unmatched: 7. The CDR3 extends over 14 amino acids. Drawing the rest from reference TRBV5-8 and TRBJ1-2, the complete variable domain is EAGVTQSPTHLIKTRGQQATLRCSPISGHTSVYWYQQALGLGLQFLLWYDEGEERNRGNFPPRFSGRQFPNYSSELNVNALELEDSALYLCASSRPGQVYGYTFGSGTRLTVV.

Concerning this clone itself: Other DNA sequences in the sample encode the same CDR3. The chain recombines TRBV19 with TRBJ1-5; D possibly corresponds to TRBD1 (6 bases). CDR1 and CDR2 (germline): LNHDA, SQIVND (reference sequence). This CDR3 has 15 residues. V was pared by 6 bases and J by 0 bases, with 12 bases between. The CDR3 sequence is CASSIQGYSNQPQHF. The CDR3, as DNA: TGTGCCAGTAGCATACAGGGTTATAGCAATCAGCCCCAGCATTTT.

The V and J genes are TRBV12-3 or TRBV12-4 and TRBJ1-4, with D uncertain. CDR3 size: 13 residues. V was clipped by 3 bases and J by 8 bases, with 10 bases between them. As DNA, the CDR3 is TGTGCCAGCAGTTTCGGGAGCGCAGAAAAACTGTTTTTT. As protein: CASSFGSAEKLFF.

This chain joins TRBV19 and TRBJ1-1; the D gene is possibly TRBD1 (5 bases). V dropped 5 bases and J dropped 0 bases, with 16 bases sitting between them. Per the germline V gene, CDR1 is LNHDA and CDR2 is SQIVND (reference sequence). The CDR3 loop spans 16 amino acids. The CDR3 DNA reads TGTGCCAGTAGTCTTATGTCGGGACTCTTGAACACTGAAGCTTTCTTT. Translation gives CASSLMSGLLNTEAFF.

J is TRBJ1-2 and V is TRBV7-9; maybe TRBD1 (6 bases). Trimming removed 1 base from V and 6 bases from J, with 12 bases in between. This CDR3 comprises 14 residues. Germline CDR1 is SEHNR and CDR2 is FQNEAQ (reference sequence). The CDR3 nucleotides are TGTGCCAGCAGCTTAGTTGGGGGCGCGGATGGCTACACCTTC. Protein: CASSLVGGADGYTF. Together with reference TRBV7-9 and TRBJ1-2, the CDR3 gives the full variable domain: DTGVSQNPRHKITKRGQNVTFRCDPISEHNRLYWYRQTLGQGPEFLTYFQNEAQLEKSRLLSDRFSAERPKGSFSTLEIQRTEQGDSAMYLCASSLVGGADGYTFGSGTRLTVV.

This clone showed up just once. The chain recombines TRBV5-1 with TRBJ1-4; 7 nucleotides line up with TRBD1. Germline CDR1 and CDR2: SGHRS and YFSETQ. The CDR3 runs 16 residues. V trimming: 0 bases; J trimming: 4 bases; junction bases outside the gene matches: 6. CDR3: CASSLAGDSGNEKLFF. The CDR3 DNA reads as TGCGCCAGCAGCTTGGCCGGGGACAGCGGTAATGAAAAACTGTTTTTT.

This clone was counted a single time. The chain has TRBV3-1 (or the pseudogene TRBV3-2) and TRBJ1-4, with TRBD1 matching 7 bases. Looked up from germline, CDR1 is LGHDT and CDR2 is YNNKEL (reference sequence). V was clipped by 6 bases and J by 5 bases; unmatched bases: 12. The length of the CDR3 is 16 residues. The CDR3 loop reads CASSSSGGGKNEKLFF. CDR3 in DNA: TGTGCCAGCAGTTCGTCGGGAGGGGGCAAGAATGAAAAACTGTTTTTT.

DNA for the CDR3: TGTGCCTGGGCGGAGGAACCCCGGGACAGCTCACCCCTCCACTTT. Translating it yields CAWAEEPRDSSPLHF. The chain joins TRBV30 to TRBJ1-6; 7 bases are a match to TRBD1. Germline CDR1 reads GTSNPN; CDR2 reads SVGIG (reference sequence). The CDR3 length is 15 residues. V dropped 5 bases and J dropped 10; count of bases not matched to a gene: 14. The variable domain in full, with the rest retrieved from reference TRBV30 and TRBJ1-6, is SQTIHQWPATLVQPVGSPLSLECTVEGTSNPNLYWYRQAAGRGLQLLFYSVGIGQISSEVPQNLSASRPQDRQFILSSKKLLLSDSGFYLCAWAEEPRDSSPLHFGNGTRLTVT.

The chain couples TRBV4-3 to TRBJ2-5; 7 bases are a match to TRBD1. Trimming cost V 1 base and J 2 bases; bases outside gene matches: 10. The CDR3 contains 17 residues. Germline CDR1 reads LGHNA; CDR2 reads YSLEER. In DNA form, the CDR3 reads TGCGCCAGCAGCCAAGCCCCGACAGGGCGAGAACAAGAGACCCAGTACTTC. The encoded protein is CASSQAPTGREQETQYF.

V is TRBV5-1 and J is TRBJ2-3; D gene uncertain. CDR3 length: 14 residues. Trimming removed 0 bases at V and 2 bases at J, with 7 bases between. Germline loops: CDR1 SGHRS, CDR2 YFSETQ. In DNA, the CDR3 is TGCGCCAGCAGCTTGGAAGCGACCACAGATACGCAGTATTTT. Translation gives CASSLEATTDTQYF.

J is TRBJ2-5 and V is TRBV5-5, with D possibly matching TRBD1 (6 bases). The V end was cut by 3 bases, the J end by 8 bases, with 14 bases between. Looked up from germline, CDR1 is SGHKS and CDR2 is YYEKEE (reference sequence). CDR3 size: 13 residues. CDR3 amino acids: CASSWETGGTQYF. CDR3 DNA sequence: TGTGCCAGCAGCTGGGAGACAGGAGGAACCCAGTACTTC.

J is TRBJ2-2 and V is TRBV30; 7 bases match TRBD1. From germline, CDR1 is GTSNPN and CDR2 SVGIG (reference sequence). The CDR3 covers 16 residues. Trimming removed 0 bases from V and 5 bases from J; junction bases left unmatched: 9. This chain's CDR3 is CAWSVTRTGDTGELFF. The CDR3 DNA follows: TGTGCCTGGAGTGTTACCAGGACAGGAGATACCGGGGAGCTGTTTTTT.

This chain connects TRBV25-1 to TRBJ1-1, with D unresolved. Germline CDR1 reads MGHDK; CDR2 reads SYGVNS. V lost 6 bases to trimming and J lost 1 base, with 9 bases between them. This CDR3 contains 13 residues. Written as DNA, the CDR3 is TGTGCCAGCAGCGGACTGCGGAACACTGAAGCTTTCTTT. It encodes CASSGLRNTEAFF. The whole variable domain, filled in from reference TRBV25-1 and TRBJ1-1, reads EADIYQTPRYLVIGTGKKITLECSQTMGHDKMYWYQQDPGMELHLIHYSYGVNSTEKGDLSSESTVSRIRTEHFPLTLESARPSHTSQYLCASSGLRNTEAFFGQGTRLTVV.

This chain uses TRBV5-1 with TRBJ1-3; D ambiguous. In germline, CDR1 is SGHRS, CDR2 YFSETQ. V was clipped by 0 bases and J by 4 bases, with 5 bases between them. This CDR3 is 13 amino acids long. The CDR3 coding sequence is TGCGCCAGCAGCTTGGGGAGGGGAAACACCATATATTTT. It codes for CASSLGRGNTIYF.